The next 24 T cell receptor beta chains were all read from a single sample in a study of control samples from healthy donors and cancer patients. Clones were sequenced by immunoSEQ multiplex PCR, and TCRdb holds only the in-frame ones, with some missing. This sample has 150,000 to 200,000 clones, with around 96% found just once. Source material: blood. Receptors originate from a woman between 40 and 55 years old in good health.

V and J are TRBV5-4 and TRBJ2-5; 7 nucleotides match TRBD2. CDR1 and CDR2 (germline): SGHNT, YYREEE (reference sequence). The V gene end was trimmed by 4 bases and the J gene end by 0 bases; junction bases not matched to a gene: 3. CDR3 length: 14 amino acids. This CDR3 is CASSRDYNQETQYF. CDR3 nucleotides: TGTGCCAGCAGCCGGGACTACAACCAAGAGACCCAGTACTTC.

DNA for the CDR3: TGTGCCAGTAGTACGCAAGGTTTCGAGACTGAAGCTTTCTTT. Amino acids: CASSTQGFETEAFF. The chain couples TRBV19 to TRBJ1-1; the D is unclear. Germline CDR1 and CDR2: LNHDA and SQIVND (reference sequence). The CDR3 totals 14 residues. V was cut by 4 bases and J by 5 bases, with 14 bases left in between. The entire variable domain, with the rest obtained from reference TRBV19 and TRBJ1-1, is as follows: DGGITQSPKYLFRKEGQNVTLSCEQNLNHDAMYWYRQDPGQGLRLIYYSQIVNDFQKGDIAEGYSVSREKKESFPLTVTSAQKNPTAFYLCASSTQGFETEAFFGQGTRLTVV.

CDR3 DNA: TGTGCCAGCAGTTTTCGGGGACTGAACCCGGGTCAGCCCCAGCATTTT. Translated, it gives CASSFRGLNPGQPQHF. The chain couples TRBV27 to TRBJ1-5, with D perhaps matching TRBD1 (5 bases). V lost 3 bases to trimming and J lost 6 bases, with 18 bases between them. Germline V gene data show CDR1 as MNHEY and CDR2 as SMNVEV (reference sequence). CDR3 length equals 16 residues.

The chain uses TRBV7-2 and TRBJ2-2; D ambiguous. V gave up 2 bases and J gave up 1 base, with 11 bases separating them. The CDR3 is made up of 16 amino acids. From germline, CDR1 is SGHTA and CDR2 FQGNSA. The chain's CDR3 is CASSLLRLRNTGELFF. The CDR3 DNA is TGTGCCAGCAGCTTACTGAGGCTTCGGAACACCGGGGAGCTGTTTTTT.

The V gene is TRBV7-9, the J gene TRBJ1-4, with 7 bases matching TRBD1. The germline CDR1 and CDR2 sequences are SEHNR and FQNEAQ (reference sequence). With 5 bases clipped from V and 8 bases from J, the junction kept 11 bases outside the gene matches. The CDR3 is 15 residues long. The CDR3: CASSLQTGTKEKLFF. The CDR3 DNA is TGTGCCAGCAGCCTCCAGACAGGGACAAAAGAAAAACTGTTTTTT. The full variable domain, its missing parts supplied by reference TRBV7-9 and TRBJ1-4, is DTGVSQNPRHKITKRGQNVTFRCDPISEHNRLYWYRQTLGQGPEFLTYFQNEAQLEKSRLLSDRFSAERPKGSFSTLEIQRTEQGDSAMYLCASSLQTGTKEKLFFGSGTQLSVL.

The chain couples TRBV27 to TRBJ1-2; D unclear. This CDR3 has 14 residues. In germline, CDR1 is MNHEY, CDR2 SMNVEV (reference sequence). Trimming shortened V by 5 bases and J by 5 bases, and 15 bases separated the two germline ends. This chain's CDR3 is CASSPTWGTYGYTF. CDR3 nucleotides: TGTGCCAGCAGTCCTACGTGGGGAACTTATGGCTACACCTTC.

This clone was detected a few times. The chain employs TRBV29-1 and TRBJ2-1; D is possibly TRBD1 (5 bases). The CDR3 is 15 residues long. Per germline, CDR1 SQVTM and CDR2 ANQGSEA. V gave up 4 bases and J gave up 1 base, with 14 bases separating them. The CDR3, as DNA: TGCAGCGTTGCATATAAGGGGCAGTCCTACAATGAGCAGTTCTTC. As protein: CSVAYKGQSYNEQFF.

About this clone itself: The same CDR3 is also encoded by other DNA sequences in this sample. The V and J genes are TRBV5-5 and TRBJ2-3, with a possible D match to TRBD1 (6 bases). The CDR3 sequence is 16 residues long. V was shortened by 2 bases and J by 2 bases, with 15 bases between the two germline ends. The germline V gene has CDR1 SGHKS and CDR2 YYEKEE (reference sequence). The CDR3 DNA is TGTGCCAGCAGCTTCCGAGGGGGTGGGCCCACAGATACGCAGTATTTT. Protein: CASSFRGGGPTDTQYF.

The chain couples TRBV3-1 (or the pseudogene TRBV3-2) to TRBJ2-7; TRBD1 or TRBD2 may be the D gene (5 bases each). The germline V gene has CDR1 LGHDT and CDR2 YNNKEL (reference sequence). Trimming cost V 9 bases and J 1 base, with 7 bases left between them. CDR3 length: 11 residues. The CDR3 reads CASWGSYEQYF. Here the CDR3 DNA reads TGTGCCAGTTGGGGGTCCTACGAGCAGTACTTC.

This chain's CDR3 is CASSSGQHTEAFF. Written as DNA, the CDR3 is TGCGCCAGCAGCTCGGGACAGCACACTGAAGCTTTCTTT. The chain is built from TRBV5-1 and TRBJ1-1; 7 positions agree with TRBD1. The CDR3 contains 13 residues. The V gene's germline CDR1 is SGHRS and CDR2 YFSETQ. V lost 3 bases and J lost 3; bases outside the gene matches: 2.

The CDR3 coding sequence is TGTGCCAGCAGCTTGCCCCGGACTAGCGGGAACGGGGAGCTGTTTTTT. It translates to CASSLPRTSGNGELFF. The rearrangement joins TRBV5-4 to TRBJ2-2, with TRBD2 matching over 12 bases. The CDR3 has 16 amino acids. Germline loops: CDR1 SGHNT, CDR2 YYREEE (reference sequence). The V gene end was trimmed by 1 base and the J gene end by 7 bases; junction bases not matched to a gene: 5.

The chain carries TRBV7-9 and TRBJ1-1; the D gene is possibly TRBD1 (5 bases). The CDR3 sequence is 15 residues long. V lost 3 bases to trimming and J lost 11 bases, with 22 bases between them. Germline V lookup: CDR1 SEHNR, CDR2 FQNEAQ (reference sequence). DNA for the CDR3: TGTGCCAGCAGCTTTGATGTGGGGCGGGGCTCCGGTGCTTTCTTT. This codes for CASSFDVGRGSGAFF.

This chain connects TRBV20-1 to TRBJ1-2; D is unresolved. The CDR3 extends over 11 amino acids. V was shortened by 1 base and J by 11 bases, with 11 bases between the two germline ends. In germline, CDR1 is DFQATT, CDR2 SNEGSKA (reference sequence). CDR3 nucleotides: TGCAGTGCTAGAGCAAGGATTTTTTACACCTTC. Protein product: CSARARIFYTF.

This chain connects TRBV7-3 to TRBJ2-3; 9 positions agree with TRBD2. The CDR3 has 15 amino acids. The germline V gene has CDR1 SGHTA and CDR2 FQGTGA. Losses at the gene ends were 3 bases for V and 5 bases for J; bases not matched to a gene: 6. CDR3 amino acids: CASSLGGGAIDTQYF. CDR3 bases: TGTGCCAGCAGCTTGGGCGGGGGGGCCATAGATACGCAGTATTTT.

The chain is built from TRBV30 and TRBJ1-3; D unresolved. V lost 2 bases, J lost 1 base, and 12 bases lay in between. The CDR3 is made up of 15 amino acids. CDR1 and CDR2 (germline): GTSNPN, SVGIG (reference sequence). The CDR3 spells CAWSRTAESGNTIYF. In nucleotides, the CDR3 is TGTGCCTGGAGTCGTACGGCGGAATCTGGAAACACCATATATTTT.

This chain's CDR3 is CASSYRPGGSTDTQYF. The CDR3, as DNA: TGTGCCAGCAGTTATCGCCCAGGAGGGAGCACAGATACGCAGTATTTT. This sequence joins TRBV6-5 and TRBJ2-3; D is possibly TRBD2 (6 bases). CDR1 and CDR2 from the germline V gene are MNHEY and SVGAGI. Trimming pared 3 bases from V and 0 bases from J, leaving 13 bases between. CDR3 length: 16 residues.

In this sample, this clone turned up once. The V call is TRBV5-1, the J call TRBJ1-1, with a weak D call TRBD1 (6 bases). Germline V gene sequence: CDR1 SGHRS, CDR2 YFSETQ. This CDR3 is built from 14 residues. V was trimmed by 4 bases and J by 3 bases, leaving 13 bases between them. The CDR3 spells CASSGRGEDTEAFF. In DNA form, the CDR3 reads TGCGCCAGCAGCGGAAGGGGGGAGGACACTGAAGCTTTCTTT.

As DNA, the CDR3 is TGTGCCAGCTCACCACCGACAGGGAGAGGGGATACGCAGTATTTT. Its translation is CASSPPTGRGDTQYF. The rearrangement links TRBV18 to TRBJ2-3; 7 nucleotides align to TRBD1. V lost 0 bases, J lost 6 bases, and 6 bases stayed unmatched. The CDR3 has 15 residues. The germline CDR1 and CDR2 sequences are KGHSH and LQKENI.

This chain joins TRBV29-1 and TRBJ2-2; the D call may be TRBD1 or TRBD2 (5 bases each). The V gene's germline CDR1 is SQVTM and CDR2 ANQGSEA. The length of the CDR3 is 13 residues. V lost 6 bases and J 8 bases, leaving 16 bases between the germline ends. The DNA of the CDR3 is TGCAGCGTGTGCCAAGGGACCCGAGGGGAGCTGTTTTTT. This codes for CSVCQGTRGELFF.

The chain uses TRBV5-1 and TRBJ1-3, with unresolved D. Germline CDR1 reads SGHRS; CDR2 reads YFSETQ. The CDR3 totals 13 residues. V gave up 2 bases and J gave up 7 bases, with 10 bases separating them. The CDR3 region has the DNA TGCGCCAGCAGCTTACGGCTGGGGAACACCATATATTTT. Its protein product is CASSLRLGNTIYF.

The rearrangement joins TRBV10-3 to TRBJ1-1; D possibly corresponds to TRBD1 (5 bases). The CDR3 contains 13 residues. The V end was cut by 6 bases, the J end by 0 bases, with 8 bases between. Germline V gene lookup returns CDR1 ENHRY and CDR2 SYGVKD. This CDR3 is CAIRGTVNTEAFF. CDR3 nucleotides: TGTGCCATCAGAGGGACGGTGAACACTGAAGCTTTCTTT.

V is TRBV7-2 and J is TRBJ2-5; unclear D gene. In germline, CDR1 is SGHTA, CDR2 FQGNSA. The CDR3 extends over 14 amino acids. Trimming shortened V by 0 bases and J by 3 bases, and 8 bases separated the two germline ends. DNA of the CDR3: TGTGCCAGCAGCTTAGCATCAAGCAAAGAGACCCAGTACTTC. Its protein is CASSLASSKETQYF.

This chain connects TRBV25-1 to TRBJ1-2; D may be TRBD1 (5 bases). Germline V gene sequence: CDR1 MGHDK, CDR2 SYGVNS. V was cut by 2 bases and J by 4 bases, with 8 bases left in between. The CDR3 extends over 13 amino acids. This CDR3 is CASSEGTLYGYTF. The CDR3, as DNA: TGTGCCAGCAGTGAAGGGACTCTCTATGGCTACACCTTC.

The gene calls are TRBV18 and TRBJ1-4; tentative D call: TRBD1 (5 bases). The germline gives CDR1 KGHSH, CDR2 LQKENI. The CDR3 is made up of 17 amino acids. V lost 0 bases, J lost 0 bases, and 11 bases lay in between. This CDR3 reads CASSPPGTGATNEKLFF. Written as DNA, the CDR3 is TGTGCCAGCTCACCACCGGGAACAGGAGCAACTAATGAAAAACTGTTTTTT.